Below, 29 T cell receptor beta chains from the same sample are listed, as sequenced in a study of T cells in Graves' hyperthyroidism and ophthalmopathy. Authors of the study amplified TCR beta CDR3 regions from RNA transcripts. Primed by the HTBI set, a first-round RT-PCR was run on the TCR CDR3. MiXCR, applied by TCRdb to the multiplex PCR reads, yields one record per CDR3 protein. The sample lists 300,000 to 400,000 distinct CDR3 sequences, 15% to 20% occurring once. Sequenced: blood. All receptors come from a woman between 50 and 59 years old with Graves' hyperthyroidism.

This clonotype was counted between two and nine times. The chain joins TRBV3-1 to TRBJ1-6; possible D gene TRBD1, 5 bases. Germline lookup yields CDR1 LGHDT and CDR2 YNNKEL (reference sequence). The CDR3 has 14 amino acids. The V end was cut by 0 bases, the J end by 10 bases, with 10 bases between. The CDR3: CASSQEFRDSPLHF. In nucleotides, the CDR3 is TGTGCCAGCAGCCAAGAATTTCGGGACTCACCCCTCCACTTT. The complete variable domain, with remaining parts taken from reference TRBV3-1 and TRBJ1-6, reads DTAVSQTPKYLVTQMGNDKSIKCEQNLGHDTMYWYKQDSKKFLKIMFSYNNKELIINETVPNRFSPKSPDKAHLNLHINSLELGDSAVYFCASSQEFRDSPLHFGNGTRLTVT.

This clonotype was seen only a few times. The chain has TRBV6-1 and TRBJ1-2; D unresolved. CDR1 is MNHNS and CDR2 is SASEGT in the germline V gene. The ends were cut back, 3 bases at V and 7 bases at J, with 3 bases in the middle. The CDR3 runs 10 residues. The CDR3 DNA follows: TGTGCCAGCAGTGAGATTGGCTACACCTTC. Amino acids: CASSEIGYTF.

Here the CDR3 reads CASSLAGTSGITIPVEQFF. The CDR3 DNA reads as TGCGCCAGCAGCTTGGCCGGAACTAGCGGGATTACGATTCCCGTTGAGCAGTTCTTC. This chain connects TRBV5-1 to TRBJ2-1; 10 positions match TRBD2. Trimming took 0 bases from V and 9 from J; bases not matched to a gene: 18. The length of the CDR3 is 19 residues. The germline CDR1 and CDR2 sequences are SGHRS and YFSETQ.

This clonotype has only a few counts. The chain combines TRBV24-1 with TRBJ2-1; 8 bases line up with TRBD2. Germline loops: CDR1 KGHDR, CDR2 SFDVKD. CDR3 length equals 15 residues. V was pared by 7 bases and J by 0 bases, with 4 bases of the junction left unmatched. CDR3 DNA: TGTGCCACCAGCCTAGCGGGCAGCTCCTACAATGAGCAGTTCTTC. Its translation is CATSLAGSSYNEQFF.

This sequence joins TRBV6-1 and TRBJ2-1; 7 bases map to TRBD1. The CDR3 runs 16 residues. Germline-derived CDR1 and CDR2 are MNHNS and SASEGT. Losses at the gene ends were 5 bases for V and 5 bases for J; bases not matched to a gene: 12. The DNA for the CDR3 is TGTGCCAGCAGTTCCTCCTCCGGGACAGAAAACAATGAGCAGTTCTTC. This codes for CASSSSSGTENNEQFF.

This clonotype was picked up many times. The J gene is TRBJ2-3, the V gene TRBV5-4; D possibly corresponds to TRBD2 (7 bases). Between the trimmed V and J ends, which lost 6 bases and 2 bases, there was a span of 16 bases. The germline V gene has CDR1 SGHNT and CDR2 YYREEE (reference sequence). CDR3 size: 15 residues. The CDR3 sequence is CASTRSGGLTDTQYF. The CDR3 bases are TGTGCCAGCACCAGATCCGGGGGGCTCACAGATACGCAGTATTTT.

This clonotype occurred many times. The chain carries TRBV7-9 and TRBJ2-7; 8 nucleotides line up with TRBD2. The CDR3 consists of 14 residues. V shed 4 bases and J 7 bases; nucleotides not matched to a gene: 9. Germline assignment: CDR1 SEHNR and CDR2 FQNEAQ (reference sequence). This CDR3 reads CASSSRTSNWEQYF. The CDR3 region has the DNA TGTGCCAGCAGCTCCCGGACTAGCAATTGGGAGCAGTACTTC.

The sample holds many counts of this clonotype. The chain uses TRBV28 and TRBJ1-1; perhaps TRBD1 as D (5 bases). CDR3 size: 16 residues. Germline V lookup: CDR1 MDHEN, CDR2 SYDVKM. Deletions cut 2 bases from V and 0 bases from J, with 13 bases between. The CDR3 sequence is CASSLGPGRLNTEAFF. The DNA of the CDR3 is TGTGCCAGCAGTTTAGGCCCGGGACGTCTGAACACTGAAGCTTTCTTT.

This rearrangement joins TRBV15 to TRBJ2-3; D not certain. This CDR3 comprises 17 residues. Germline values: CDR1 LNHNV, CDR2 YYDKDF (reference sequence). The V gene lost 1 base and the J gene lost 2 bases, with 16 bases spanning the gap. The CDR3 protein is CATSRGVRTDDTDTQYF. The CDR3 region has the DNA TGTGCCACCAGCAGAGGGGTAAGGACGGACGACACAGATACGCAGTATTTT.

This clonotype was recorded at least ten times. The chain carries TRBV18 and TRBJ2-5; D perhaps matches TRBD2 (6 bases). The CDR3 is 12 residues long. Trimming stripped 9 bases from V and 4 bases from J, with 12 bases between. Germline CDR1 is KGHSH and CDR2 is LQKENI. The CDR3 sequence is CASAGGAETQYF. The CDR3 DNA is TGTGCCAGTGCCGGGGGAGCAGAGACCCAGTACTTC. Filled out from reference TRBV18 and TRBJ2-5, the complete variable domain reads NAGVMQNPRHLVRRRGQEARLRCSPMKGHSHVYWYRQLPEEGLKFMVYLQKENIIDESGMPKERFSAEFPKEGPSILRIQQVVRGDSAAYFCASAGGAETQYFGPGTRLLVL.

This clonotype has only a few counts. The chain is built from TRBV29-1 and TRBJ2-5; D is perhaps TRBD1 (8 bases). The CDR3 extends over 14 amino acids. Germline assignment: CDR1 SQVTM and CDR2 ANQGSEA. Deletions cut 4 bases from V and 4 bases from J, with 16 bases between. CDR3: CSVGDRGGGETQYF. The CDR3 nucleotides read TGCAGCGTTGGCGACAGGGGAGGGGGAGAGACCCAGTACTTC. The full variable domain, in which reference TRBV29-1 and TRBJ2-5 provide the parts outside the CDR3, is SAVISQKPSRDICQRGTSLTIQCQVDSQVTMMFWYRQQPGQSLTLIATANQGSEATYESGFVIDKFPISRPNLTFSTLTVSNMSPEDSSIYLCSVGDRGGGETQYFGPGTRLLVL.

Many counts were recorded for this clonotype. The genes are TRBV6-1 and TRBJ2-5; D is possibly TRBD1 (6 bases). Germline lookup yields CDR1 MNHNS and CDR2 SASEGT. The CDR3 is made up of 13 amino acids. V was trimmed by 7 bases and J by 2 bases, leaving 11 bases between them. The DNA for the CDR3 is TGTGCCAGCATGCGGACAGTACAAGAGACCCAGTACTTC. Its protein is CASMRTVQETQYF.

This clonotype has just a few counts. The J gene is TRBJ2-3, the V gene TRBV4-2; D remains unclear. Trimming took 0 bases from V and 6 from J, leaving 10 bases between them. The CDR3 spans 14 residues. The V gene's germline CDR1 is LGHNA and CDR2 YNFKEQ. In DNA form, the CDR3 reads TGTGCCAGCAGCCAAGAAGGAGTACGCGATACGCAGTATTTT. This encodes CASSQEGVRDTQYF.

This clonotype was recorded many times. V is TRBV6-2 or TRBV6-3 and J is TRBJ1-2; possibly TRBD1 for D (5 bases). Germline loops: CDR1 MNHEY, CDR2 SVGEGT. The CDR3 consists of 15 residues. Trimming left V 5 bases short and J 0 bases short, with 13 bases between. The CDR3 DNA is TGTGCCAGCAGTGACCCCGGGACTGCTAACTATGGCTACACCTTC. Protein sequence: CASSDPGTANYGYTF.

This clonotype was counted a few times. This could be a read error, since a much larger clone is one nucleotide away. J is TRBJ2-7 and V is TRBV11-1; 7 nucleotides align to TRBD1. The DNA end is more similar to TRBJ2-1, so the J call may be wrong. Per the germline V gene, CDR1 is SGHAT and CDR2 is FQDESV (reference sequence). This CDR3 has 13 amino acids. The CDR3 region is CASSGDSLYEQFF. DNA of the CDR3: TGTGCCAGCAGCGGGGACAGCCTCTACGAGCAGTTCTTC.

The J gene is TRBJ2-7, the V gene TRBV28; D tentatively fits TRBD1 or TRBD2 (5 bases each). Per germline, CDR1 MDHEN and CDR2 SYDVKM. V gave up 3 bases and J gave up 8 bases, with 14 bases separating them. CDR3 length: 13 residues. The CDR3: CASSFRAPGQQYF. The CDR3 coding sequence is TGTGCCAGCAGTTTCCGAGCCCCGGGACAGCAGTACTTC.

As to this clonotype: A much larger clone is a single base away; this may be a read error. The V gene is TRBV6-4, the J gene TRBJ2-1; 8 bases line up with TRBD2. CDR1 and CDR2 (germline): MRHNA, SNTAGT. The CDR3 runs 15 residues. Unmatched junction bases numbered 9, after V lost 5 bases and J lost 6 bases. CDR3 protein: CASSRRGEGCNEQFF. CDR3 DNA: TGTGCCAGCAGTAGGCGGGGGGAGGGATGCAATGAGCAGTTCTTC.

Turning to this clonotype: The junction differs from germline at one of its ends, possibly a read error. The chain carries TRBV28 and TRBJ2-7; D not resolved. This CDR3 region has 14 residues. The germline CDR1 and CDR2 sequences are MDHEN and SYDVKM. The CDR3 bases are TGTGCCAGCGGTTTAGTTGCGGAGATGAGGGAGCAGTACTTC. This sequence encodes CASGLVAEMREQYF.

This clonotype was seen only a few times. The chain joins TRBV5-6 to TRBJ2-7; 7 positions agree with TRBD1. Unmatched junction bases numbered 9, after V lost 4 bases and J lost 5 bases. In germline, CDR1 is SGHDT, CDR2 YYEEEE. The CDR3 has 14 residues. Here the CDR3 reads CASSAPGTEDEQYV. CDR3 nucleotide sequence: TGTGCCAGCAGCGCACCCGGGACAGAGGACGAGCAGTACGTC.

The chain links TRBV5-1 to TRBJ1-5; unclear D gene. The V end was cut by 0 bases, the J end by 11 bases, with 15 bases between. The CDR3 is 14 amino acids. Germline values: CDR1 SGHRS, CDR2 YFSETQ. The CDR3 loop reads CASSLEGAPMTQHF. Written as DNA, the CDR3 is TGCGCCAGCAGCTTGGAGGGTGCCCCGATGACCCAGCATTTT.

This clonotype has at least ten counts. The chain uses TRBV28 and TRBJ2-7; D possibly corresponds to TRBD1 (6 bases). Trimming pared 2 bases from V and 4 bases from J, leaving 12 bases between. The germline gives CDR1 MDHEN, CDR2 SYDVKM. The CDR3 totals 14 residues. CDR3 coding DNA: TGTGCCAGCAGTTTACCCGGGACAACTTACGAGCAGTACTTC. Translating gives CASSLPGTTYEQYF. The full variable domain, its missing parts supplied by reference TRBV28 and TRBJ2-7, is DVKVTQSSRYLVKRTGEKVFLECVQDMDHENMFWYRQDPGLGLRLIYFSYDVKMKEKGDIPEGYSVSREKKERFSLILESASTNQTSMYLCASSLPGTTYEQYFGPGTRLTVT.

This clonotype has ten or more counts. This chain uses TRBV28 with TRBJ2-7, with 8 bases that match TRBD1. The CDR3 loop spans 15 amino acids. Germline V gene data show CDR1 as MDHEN and CDR2 as SYDVKM. The V segment lost 6 bases and the J segment 3 bases; nucleotides outside the gene matches: 10. The CDR3 DNA sequence: TGTGCCAGCAGCTCCCAGGGGGCAGGAGGCTACGAGCAGTACGTC. Amino acids: CASSSQGAGGYEQYV.

This clonotype has ten or more counts. The gene calls are TRBV3-1 and TRBJ1-1; 7 bases match TRBD1. This CDR3 contains 14 residues. J lost 1 base, V lost 3 bases, and 2 bases had no gene match. The V gene's germline CDR1 is LGHDT and CDR2 YNNKEL (reference sequence). The CDR3 coding sequence is TGTGCCAGCAGCCATGGGACAGCGAACACTGAAGCTTTCTTT. Protein sequence: CASSHGTANTEAFF.

This clonotype was picked up many times. The rearrangement links TRBV20-1 to TRBJ2-3; possible D gene TRBD1, 5 bases. The germline CDR1 and CDR2 sequences are DFQATT and SNEGSKA (reference sequence). Trimming took 3 bases from V and 4 from J, leaving 17 bases between them. This CDR3 is built from 15 residues. This CDR3 reads CSASGREGDADTQYF. The CDR3 DNA reads as TGCAGTGCTAGCGGCAGGGAAGGAGATGCAGATACGCAGTATTTT.

This clonotype has a handful of counts. The chain recombines TRBV20-1 with TRBJ2-2; possible D gene TRBD2, 5 bases. The CDR3 runs 14 residues. Germline V CDR1 and CDR2: DFQATT, SNEGSKA (reference sequence). V was cut by 6 bases and J by 2 bases, with 13 bases left in between. The CDR3 here is CSATGLGNTGELFF. As DNA, the CDR3 is TGCAGTGCCACCGGACTGGGAAACACCGGGGAGCTGTTTTTT.

The V gene is TRBV20-1, the J gene TRBJ2-1, with 7 bases identical to TRBD2. This CDR3 is built from 11 residues. CDR1 and CDR2 (germline): DFQATT, SNEGSKA (reference sequence). After removal of 5 bases from V and 9 bases from J, the junction contained 4 bases not matched to a gene. CDR3 residues: CSAPTSVEQFF. The CDR3 DNA reads as TGCAGTGCTCCCACTAGCGTTGAGCAGTTCTTC.

The rearrangement links TRBV30 to TRBJ1-3; D gene ambiguous. V was cut by 0 bases and J by 8 bases, with 14 bases left in between. Germline CDR1 GTSNPN, CDR2 SVGIG (reference sequence). The CDR3 runs to 14 residues. The CDR3 DNA reads as TGTGCCTGGAGTGTACACCTCCCAGCTTACACCATATATTTT. The encoded protein is CAWSVHLPAYTIYF.

This chain links TRBV10-3 with TRBJ1-6; D ambiguous. Trimming pared 5 bases from V and 10 bases from J, leaving 18 bases between. The V gene's germline CDR1 is ENHRY and CDR2 SYGVKD. CDR3 length: 15 amino acids. The CDR3 DNA reads TGTGCCATCAGTAGAAACACGTCCCCAGGATCACCCCTCCACTTT. Protein product: CAISRNTSPGSPLHF.

This clonotype was seen a handful of times. The chain employs TRBV2 and TRBJ2-5, with 11 bases lining up with TRBD2. V lost 7 bases to trimming and J lost 3 bases; unmatched junction nucleotides: 16. CDR3 length: 18 residues. The germline V gene encodes CDR1 SNHLY and CDR2 FYNNEI. The CDR3 region is CASNPGLAVNRPKETQYF. In DNA, the CDR3 is TGTGCCAGCAATCCGGGACTAGCGGTAAACCGACCCAAAGAGACCCAGTACTTC.